This T cell receptor (beta chain) was recorded in a study of T-cell memory formation after mild COVID-19. General study findings and limits: Contracting CD4+ clones sat mainly in CM and EM; CD8+ in EMRA.

TCR alpha and TCR beta cDNA libraries carrying sample barcodes and UMIs were produced by 5'RACE using constant-segment primers. In TCRdb, the 5' RACE reads were re-called with MiXCR into one record per CDR3 protein. The table lists about 250,000 distinct CDR3 sequences, less than 20% of them singletons. The CDR3 sequence is 16 residues long. Germline V gives CDR1 LGHNA, CDR2 YSLEER. V was cut by 0 bases and J by 6 bases, with 18 bases left in between. To note about this clonotype: Its antigen is unidentified.

This chain links TRBV4-3 with TRBJ2-7; D ambiguous. The TCR originated in a man younger than 30 who had mild COVID-19 (a few samples of this study predate the infection). Cell type and time point are not known. The sequenced sample consisted of PBMCs or a T cell subset sorted from them (not recorded which). The CDR3 DNA reads as TGCGCCAGCAGCCAAGATCCGGCAGCAGCCTCCGGCGAGCAGTACTTC. This encodes CASSQDPAAASGEQYF.